Listed here is a single TCR beta chain. The data derive from a study of blood T cell repertoires in COVID-19. Study overall: PBMCs, B-cell-depleted T cells, or T cells were the source of the cDNA or gDNA that made up the material.

This CDR3 comprises 17 residues. The V segment lost 3 bases and the J segment 0 bases; nucleotides outside the gene matches: 8. Germline V gene lookup returns CDR1 LGHDT and CDR2 YNNKEL (reference sequence). In the authors' workflow: Nucleated cell counts were estimated from reference gene primer amplification. TCRdb's copy holds only in-frame clones and misses some; the assay was immunoSEQ multiplex PCR. That table supplies the V and J calls and clone size; D and trimming were determined from the DNA. The table shows a few hundred thousand clones, with about 90% occurring only once. This receptor was obtained from a woman aged 25 to 39 with COVID-19, enrolled during active disease. J is TRBJ2-3 and V is TRBV3-1 (or the pseudogene TRBV3-2); 8 bases align to TRBD2. The material sequenced was peripheral blood. The CDR3 sequence: CASSQRARGGSTDTQYF. As DNA, the CDR3 is TGTGCCAGCAGCCAGCGTGCCCGGGGGGGCAGCACAGATACGCAGTATTTT.